This T cell receptor beta chain derives from a study of vaccination and CD4 T cells after COVID-19. At the level of the study: Investigators drew the post-COVID samples a median around 96 days after diagnosis, with a range of 35 to 161. Stimulation of cells relied on overlapping spike peptides derived from SARS-CoV-2, HCoV-NL63, HCoV-OC43 and HCoV-229E.

Treatment specified: roughly 10-day PBMC culture with coronavirus spike peptide pools or control peptides (ViraFEST assay). Each well held 2 million or so PBMCs in IL-2 (about 9.3 IU/ml) medium with roughly 9.7 ug/ml peptide pools. Details on this clonotype: The target antigen is unknown.

Germline V gene lookup returns CDR1 SGHTA and CDR2 FQGTGA. The CDR3 sequence is 13 residues long. The trim removed 9 bases at V and 11 bases at J, leaving 13 bases unmatched. An Oncomine TCR Beta short-read assay was used to sequence the DNA from cultured CD4+ T cells. TCRdb redid the calling of the PCR reads with MiXCR, one entry per CDR3 protein. In the table there are 9,500 to 12,000 distinct CDR3 sequences, less than 70% of which are singletons. The chain couples TRBV7-3 to TRBJ1-1; 9 bases fit TRBD1. The clonotype comes from a human donor who had recovered from COVID-19. The source material was CD4+ T cells from blood, cultured in vitro, sampled before SARS-CoV-2 vaccination. CDR3 region: CARSPRGDRDAFF. CDR3 nucleotide sequence: TGTGCCAGGAGCCCGCGAGGGGACAGGGACGCTTTCTTT.